A single sample gave rise to the 27 T cell receptor beta chains below, sequenced in a study of T cells in Graves' hyperthyroidism and ophthalmopathy. There were TCR beta CDR3 regions amplified from RNA transcripts. The HTBI primer set drove a first-round RT-PCR of the TCR CDR3. TCRdb called the multiplex PCR reads again in MiXCR, with one record for every CDR3 protein. Of some 500,000 distinct CDR3 sequences in the sample, approximately 15% are singletons; the top ten hold around 17%. The specimen was blood. The receptor source for this set is a woman under 30 with Graves' hyperthyroidism.

This chain uses TRBV11-2 with TRBJ1-1; D might be TRBD1 (5 bases). This CDR3 is 18 amino acids long. The V gene lost 2 bases and the J gene lost 6 bases, with 25 bases spanning the gap. The V gene's germline CDR1 is SGHAT and CDR2 FQNNGV. The CDR3 reads CASSLLVGGGRSRAEAFF. CDR3 sequence (DNA): TGTGCCAGCAGCTTATTAGTTGGGGGAGGGCGGAGCCGCGCTGAAGCTTTCTTT.

The chain combines TRBV12-3 or TRBV12-4 with TRBJ1-2; TRBD1 is a possible D gene (6 bases). The CDR3 has 16 residues. V lost 1 base, J lost 4 bases, and 16 bases lay in between. Written as DNA, the CDR3 is TGTGCCAGCAGTTTAGGGGGGGGGGCCCTCGGCTATGGCTACACCTTC. Residues: CASSLGGGALGYGYTF.

The V gene is TRBV27, the J gene TRBJ1-1; tentative D call: TRBD1 (5 bases). Germline CDR1 reads MNHEY; CDR2 reads SMNVEV (reference sequence). CDR3 length: 13 amino acids. Between the trimmed V and J ends, which lost 4 bases and 7 bases, there was a span of 13 bases. The CDR3 region is CASSWGRVGEAFF. CDR3 DNA: TGTGCCAGCAGTTGGGGCAGAGTTGGTGAAGCTTTCTTT.

This clonotype was seen many times. DNA of the CDR3: TGTGCCACCAGCAGAGATTTAGGGAGGACTAGCGAGCAAGAGACCCAGTACTTC. Its translation is CATSRDLGRTSEQETQYF. The chain employs TRBV15 and TRBJ2-5; 9 bases align to TRBD2. This CDR3 has 18 amino acids. CDR1 is LNHNV, CDR2 YYDKDF, per germline (reference sequence). J gave up 2 bases and V 0 bases, and 10 bases lay outside the gene matches.

The genes are TRBV9 and TRBJ1-1; possibly TRBD1 for D (6 bases). V gave up 3 bases and J gave up 7 bases, with 16 bases separating them. There are 14 residues in the CDR3. CDR1 SGDLS and CDR2 YYNGEE come from the germline V gene. The CDR3 nucleotides are TGTGCCAGCAGCGGCGCCGGACAGAGTCTTGAAGCTTTCTTT. It codes for CASSGAGQSLEAFF.

This clonotype was found many times. The genes are TRBV7-2 and TRBJ2-5, with D perhaps TRBD2 (6 bases). The CDR3 contains 14 residues. V was pared by 6 bases and J by 2 bases, with 13 bases between. CDR1 SGHTA and CDR2 FQGNSA come from the germline V gene. CDR3 in DNA: TGTGCCAGCAGGTATGCGGAGGGACAAGAGACCCAGTACTTC. Translating it yields CASRYAEGQETQYF.

Here the CDR3 reads CASSQAMGTEAFF. The DNA for the CDR3 is TGTGCCAGCAGCCAAGCGATGGGCACTGAAGCTTTCTTT. The gene calls are TRBV4-2 and TRBJ1-1; D is ambiguous. This CDR3 is 13 amino acids long. Germline CDR1 reads LGHNA; CDR2 reads YNFKEQ. V was clipped by 1 base and J by 4 bases, with 7 bases between them.

The table lists this clonotype with many counts. The rearrangement uses TRBV29-1 and TRBJ1-2, with no clear D. Trimming removed 2 bases at V and 2 bases at J, with 6 bases between. This CDR3 contains 12 residues. The V gene's germline CDR1 is SQVTM and CDR2 ANQGSEA. CDR3: CSVERRNYGYTF. The DNA of the CDR3 is TGCAGCGTTGAACGGCGGAACTATGGCTACACCTTC.

This clonotype was counted many times. The chain carries TRBV2 and TRBJ2-5; D may match TRBD1 or TRBD2 (6 bases each). The CDR3 is made up of 15 amino acids. Trimming removed 9 bases from V and 4 bases from J, with 21 bases in between. Looked up from germline, CDR1 is SNHLY and CDR2 is FYNNEI. This CDR3 reads CASVPGEEFAETQYF. The CDR3 nucleotides are TGTGCCAGTGTCCCAGGGGAGGAGTTTGCAGAGACCCAGTACTTC.

This chain joins TRBV7-9 and TRBJ1-1; TRBD1 might be the D (5 bases). Between the trimmed V and J ends, which lost 1 base and 4 bases, there was a span of 10 bases. The CDR3 is 14 amino acids. In germline, CDR1 is SEHNR, CDR2 FQNEAQ (reference sequence). The CDR3 protein is CASSLGGLTTEAFF. CDR3 sequence (DNA): TGTGCCAGCAGCTTAGGGGGCCTGACCACTGAAGCTTTCTTT.

This clonotype was seen many times. This chain links TRBV9 with TRBJ2-1, with no clear D. The CDR3 covers 11 residues. Germline lookup yields CDR1 SGDLS and CDR2 YYNGEE. V gave up 3 bases and J gave up 12 bases, with 10 bases separating them. The CDR3 DNA sequence: TGTGCCAGCAGCGGCACATCGGGGCAGTTCTTC. Protein product: CASSGTSGQFF. Full variable domain (rest looked up from reference TRBV9 and TRBJ2-1): DSGVTQTPKHLITATGQRVTLRCSPRSGDLSVYWYQQSLDQGLQFLIQYYNGEERAKGNILERFSAQQFPDLHSELNLSSLELGDSALYFCASSGTSGQFFGPGTRLTVL.

Concerning this clonotype itself: It may be a read error: a sequence one base away is much more abundant. The V and J genes are TRBV27 and TRBJ1-1, with D tentatively TRBD1 (6 bases). CDR3 length equals 17 residues. Germline CDR1 reads MNHEY; CDR2 reads SMNVEV (reference sequence). Trimming left V 5 bases short and J 6 bases short, with 25 bases between. The chain's CDR3 is CASSPQGGVRRKAEAFF. For the CDR3, the DNA is TGTGCCAGCAGTCCCCAAGGGGGAGTGCGGAGGAAGGCTGAAGCTTTCTTT.

This clonotype was seen a handful of times. V and J are TRBV7-3 and TRBJ1-5; D ambiguous. Germline CDR1 and CDR2: SGHTA and FQGTGA. This CDR3 contains 16 residues. The V gene lost 4 bases and the J gene lost 2 bases, with 15 bases spanning the gap. The CDR3 sequence is CASSSPWTLCNQPQHF. In DNA form, the CDR3 reads TGTGCCAGCAGCTCCCCCTGGACGTTGTGCAATCAGCCCCAGCATTTT.

The chain employs TRBV7-9 and TRBJ2-1, with 9 positions matching TRBD1. V was pared by 5 bases and J by 5 bases, with 10 bases of the junction left unmatched. This CDR3 is built from 16 residues. Per germline, CDR1 SEHNR and CDR2 FQNEAQ (reference sequence). The DNA for the CDR3 is TGTGCCAGCAGCGGCCCTAGGGACAGGGCAGACAATGAGCAGTTCTTC. Protein: CASSGPRDRADNEQFF.

The sample holds many counts of this clonotype. The V gene is TRBV12-3 or TRBV12-4, the J gene TRBJ1-5; 9 bases align to TRBD1. Trimming took 6 bases from V and 7 from J; bases not matched to a gene: 4. The CDR3 sequence is 13 residues long. The CDR3 is CASRPGQGQPQHF. The CDR3 DNA sequence: TGTGCCAGCAGACCGGGACAGGGCCAGCCCCAGCATTTT.

The chain has TRBV7-9 and TRBJ1-2; unclear D gene. The CDR3 length is 14 residues. V gave up 2 bases and J gave up 2 bases, with 9 bases separating them. The germline CDR1 and CDR2 sequences are SEHNR and FQNEAQ (reference sequence). Written as DNA, the CDR3 is TGTGCCAGCAGCTTAATCAACACAAACTATGGCTACACCTTC. This encodes CASSLINTNYGYTF.

This clonotype was seen at least ten times. As DNA, the CDR3 is TGTGCCAGCAGTTTAGGGGACTTGACAGATACGCAGTATTTT. Encoded protein: CASSLGDLTDTQYF. The chain employs TRBV12-3 or TRBV12-4 and TRBJ2-3; possible D gene TRBD2, 6 bases. The V end was cut by 1 base, the J end by 3 bases, with 8 bases between. The CDR3 length is 14 residues.

This clonotype was detected ten times or more. This sequence joins TRBV10-3 and TRBJ1-1; possibly TRBD1 for D (6 bases). The CDR3 length is 14 residues. V was trimmed by 10 bases and J by 4 bases, leaving 19 bases between them. Germline V gives CDR1 ENHRY, CDR2 SYGVKD. CDR3 in amino acids: CATSGTGQGTEAFF. CDR3 in DNA: TGTGCCACCTCCGGCACAGGGCAAGGCACTGAAGCTTTCTTT.

The gene calls are TRBV24-1 and TRBJ1-5; D may be TRBD1 (5 bases). Trimming removed 5 bases at V and 0 bases at J, with 13 bases between. Germline values: CDR1 KGHDR, CDR2 SFDVKD. The CDR3 loop spans 16 amino acids. In DNA form, the CDR3 reads TGTGCCACCAGTGCCTCCGGGACGGATAGCAATCAGCCCCAGCATTTT. It specifies CATSASGTDSNQPQHF.

This clonotype has ten or more counts. The CDR3 bases are TGTGCCAGCAGCGAAACCGGACTAGCGGGAAGAACGAACATTCAGTACTTC. Protein sequence: CASSETGLAGRTNIQYF. The chain has TRBV3-1 and TRBJ2-4; the match to TRBD2 covers 12 bases. CDR1 is LGHDT, CDR2 YNNKEL, per germline (reference sequence). The CDR3 length is 17 residues. V was clipped by 5 bases and J by 7 bases; unmatched bases: 12.

About this clonotype itself: It may be a read error: a sequence one base away is much more abundant. The CDR3 sequence: CASSPPGQGDYGYAF. In DNA, the CDR3 is TGTGCCAGCAGTCCCCCCGGACAGGGAGACTATGGCTACGCCTTC. This rearrangement joins TRBV3-1 to TRBJ1-2, with 8 bases identical to TRBD1. Germline loops: CDR1 LGHDT, CDR2 YNNKEL (reference sequence). CDR3 length: 15 amino acids.

The chain is built from TRBV4-1 and TRBJ2-1, with TRBD2 matching over 16 bases. Germline CDR1 and CDR2: MGHRA and YSYEKL. The CDR3 is 18 amino acids. With 0 bases clipped from V and 5 bases from J, the junction kept 4 bases outside the gene matches. CDR3 DNA: TGCGCCAGCAGCCAAGAAAGGGGACTAGCGGGAGGGCACAATGAGCAGTTCTTC. Translated, it gives CASSQERGLAGGHNEQFF.

This clonotype was detected ten times or more. The rearrangement joins TRBV7-3 to TRBJ2-2; TRBD1 is a possible D gene (5 bases). Between the trimmed V and J ends, which lost 2 bases and 6 bases, there was a span of 10 bases. The germline gives CDR1 SGHTA, CDR2 FQGTGA. The CDR3 consists of 14 residues. For the CDR3, the DNA is TGTGCCAGCAGCTTAGCAGGGTCCCCCGGGGAGCTGTTTTTT. It codes for CASSLAGSPGELFF.

This clonotype has a count of ten or more. V is TRBV3-1 and J is TRBJ1-5; D not certain. This CDR3 is built from 14 residues. From germline, CDR1 is LGHDT and CDR2 YNNKEL (reference sequence). Trimming stripped 1 base from V and 7 bases from J, with 11 bases between. This CDR3 is CASSQGAGGQPQHF. The CDR3 nucleotides read TGTGCCAGCAGCCAAGGGGCTGGAGGACAGCCCCAGCATTTT.

This clonotype was detected a few times. V and J are TRBV5-6 and TRBJ2-2; D is perhaps TRBD1 (6 bases). The germline V gene has CDR1 SGHDT and CDR2 YYEEEE. The CDR3 loop spans 15 amino acids. Between the trimmed V and J ends, which lost 5 bases and 0 bases, there was a span of 11 bases. The CDR3 DNA sequence: TGTGCCAGCAGAACAGGGCGCCCGAACACCGGGGAGCTGTTTTTT. Encoded protein: CASRTGRPNTGELFF.

By its share, this clonotype is medium-sized. CDR3 sequence: CASRETGFYGYTF. The DNA of the CDR3 is TGTGCCAGCAGGGAGACAGGGTTCTATGGCTACACCTTC. V and J are TRBV2 and TRBJ1-2, with 7 bases fitting TRBD1. Germline lookup yields CDR1 SNHLY and CDR2 FYNNEI. The CDR3 sequence is 13 residues long. After removal of 6 bases from V and 4 bases from J, the junction contained 5 bases not matched to a gene.

This clonotype occurred many times. This chain joins TRBV29-1 and TRBJ1-5; D is unresolved. Germline V lookup: CDR1 SQVTM, CDR2 ANQGSEA. Trimming left V 4 bases short and J 0 bases short, with 7 bases between. This CDR3 has 13 amino acids. This chain's CDR3 is CSVGGNSNQPQHF. The CDR3 DNA is TGCAGCGTTGGCGGCAATAGCAATCAGCCCCAGCATTTT.